This is a list of T cell receptor beta chains from one sample in a study of blood T cell repertoires in COVID-19. Sequenced by immunoSEQ multiplex PCR; TCRdb stores in-frame clones only, minus some. Here the sample spans approximately 120,000 clones, 75% to 90% being singletons. The sample was peripheral blood. The receptor source for this set is a woman aged 45 to 65 with acute or convalescent COVID-19. Both conserved end residues are part of each CDR3. The D gene is left open where the match is weak. Clone size appears in some rows only: once, few, many, or a class for an expanded clone.

CDR3nt: TGTGCCAGCAGCTTAAGGACAGGGAGAGATACGCAGTATTTT
CDR3aa: CASSLRTGRDTQYF
abundance: few
v_gene: TRBV7-8
d_gene: TRBD1
len: 14
j_gene: TRBJ2-3

CDR3nt: TGCGCCACTCGCACGGGCCCCGGGACAGGGTCTGGCTACACCTTC
CDR3aa: CATRTGPGTGSGYTF
abundance: few
v_gene: TRBV5-1
d_gene: TRBD1
len: 15
j_gene: TRBJ1-2

CDR3nt: TGCAGCGTTGAAAGCCAGGGAAAGTCGAATGAAAAACTGTTTTTT
CDR3aa: CSVESQGKSNEKLFF
abundance: NA
v_gene: TRBV29-1
d_gene: NA
len: 15
j_gene: TRBJ1-4

CDR3nt: TGCAGCGTTGAAGAAAGGGGAAGGGGGTTGAACACTGAAGCTTTCTTT
CDR3aa: CSVEERGRGLNTEAFF
abundance: NA
v_gene: TRBV29-1
d_gene: NA
len: 16
j_gene: TRBJ1-1

CDR3nt: TGTGCCAGCAGCCCAAGGACAGGGGGTAACTATGGCTACACCTTC
CDR3aa: CASSPRTGGNYGYTF
abundance: NA
v_gene: TRBV14
d_gene: TRBD1
len: 15
j_gene: TRBJ1-2

CDR3nt: TGTGCCAGCAGTCCGGATAATTCACCCCTCCACTTT
CDR3aa: CASSPDNSPLHF
abundance: NA
v_gene: TRBV6-5
d_gene: NA
len: 12
j_gene: TRBJ1-6

CDR3nt: TGTGCCACCAGTGCTTCGTACCGGGGAGGTAATGAGCAGTTCTTC
CDR3aa: CATSASYRGGNEQFF
abundance: NA
v_gene: TRBV24-1
d_gene: NA
len: 15
j_gene: TRBJ2-1

CDR3nt: TGTGCCAGCAGCAAAAATTCCCGCAGCGCGAACACCGGGGAGCTGTTTTTT
CDR3aa: CASSKNSRSANTGELFF
abundance: NA
v_gene: TRBV11-2
d_gene: NA
len: 17
j_gene: TRBJ2-2

CDR3nt: TGTGCCAGCATATCCGGGACAGGGCCTTACAATGAGCAGTTCTTC
CDR3aa: CASISGTGPYNEQFF
abundance: NA
v_gene: TRBV28
d_gene: TRBD1
len: 15
j_gene: TRBJ2-1

CDR3nt: TGTGCTAGTGGTTTCCCCGGGACAGGTGTTGGCGAGCAGTACTTC
CDR3aa: CASGFPGTGVGEQYF
abundance: NA
v_gene: TRBV12-5
d_gene: TRBD1
len: 15
j_gene: TRBJ2-7

CDR3nt: TGCGCCAGCAGCCAAGGAGACAGCCCCTACGAGCAGTACTTC
CDR3aa: CASSQGDSPYEQYF
abundance: NA
v_gene: TRBV4-1
d_gene: NA
len: 14
j_gene: TRBJ2-7

CDR3nt: TGTGCCAGCAGCCCACAGGGGTCCGGCACTGAAGCTTTCTTT
CDR3aa: CASSPQGSGTEAFF
abundance: NA
v_gene: TRBV9
d_gene: TRBD1
len: 14
j_gene: TRBJ1-1

CDR3nt: TGCAGTGCTAGTGGCGGCTACAATGAGCAGTTCTTC
CDR3aa: CSASGGYNEQFF
abundance: once
v_gene: TRBV20-1
d_gene: NA
len: 12
j_gene: TRBJ2-1

CDR3nt: TGCGCCAGCAAGGATCCCAACAGGAACACTGAAGCTTTCTTT
CDR3aa: CASKDPNRNTEAFF
abundance: NA
v_gene: TRBV5-1
d_gene: NA
len: 14
j_gene: TRBJ1-1

CDR3nt: TGTGCCACCCAGGGCAGCTCACTTAGCTCCTACAATGAGCAGTTCTTC
CDR3aa: CATQGSSLSSYNEQFF
abundance: NA
v_gene: TRBV27
d_gene: NA
len: 16
j_gene: TRBJ2-1

CDR3nt: TGCGCCAGCAGCCAAGCGATACGGGGGGGCGGCACAGATACGCAGTATTTT
CDR3aa: CASSQAIRGGGTDTQYF
abundance: NA
v_gene: TRBV4-1
d_gene: TRBD2
len: 17
j_gene: TRBJ2-3

CDR3nt: TGTGCCAGCAGCTTAATAGGGACAGGTTCCGAAAAACTGTTTTTT
CDR3aa: CASSLIGTGSEKLFF
abundance: NA
v_gene: TRBV7-8
d_gene: TRBD1
len: 15
j_gene: TRBJ1-4

CDR3nt: TGCGCCAGCAGCCTCATTTCAGGGGAAACTGAAGCTTTCTTT
CDR3aa: CASSLISGETEAFF
abundance: NA
v_gene: TRBV5-1
d_gene: NA
len: 14
j_gene: TRBJ1-1

CDR3nt: TGTGCCAGCAGCTTACCGGGGGGGCGACATACGCAGTATTTT
CDR3aa: CASSLPGGRHTQYF
abundance: few
v_gene: TRBV7-8
d_gene: TRBD2
len: 14
j_gene: TRBJ2-3

CDR3nt: TGTGCCAGCAGGGGGGGGGACCTTAATGAAAAACTGTTTTTT
CDR3aa: CASRGGDLNEKLFF
abundance: NA
v_gene: TRBV6-5
d_gene: NA
len: 14
j_gene: TRBJ1-4

CDR3nt: TGTGCCAGCAGTCCTCCGGTTGGCGGGGGCCCAGATACGCAGTATTTT
CDR3aa: CASSPPVGGGPDTQYF
abundance: NA
v_gene: TRBV9
d_gene: NA
len: 16
j_gene: TRBJ2-3

CDR3nt: TGTGCCAGCAGTTCTACAGCTATGAACACTGAAGCTTTCTTT
CDR3aa: CASSSTAMNTEAFF
abundance: NA
v_gene: TRBV28
d_gene: NA
len: 14
j_gene: TRBJ1-1

CDR3nt: TGTGCCAGCAGCACGAGGGACACCTCAAAACTGTTTTTT
CDR3aa: CASSTRDTSKLFF
abundance: NA
v_gene: TRBV9
d_gene: NA
len: 13
j_gene: TRBJ1-4